These 17 T cell receptor beta chains share one sample of origin, sequenced in a study of blood T cells in healthy people across ages. A J-beta primer mix and a sample-barcoded 5' primer were used in a second PCR of about 7 to 12 cycles. TCRdb independently ran MiXCR on the 5' RACE reads; one entry per CDR3 protein. The table records about a million distinct CDR3 sequences, roughly two fifths of them present only once. Sequenced: blood. Source of these receptors: a man aged 18-30 years in good health.

The chain carries TRBV4-2 and TRBJ2-3; maybe TRBD1 (6 bases). Trimming shortened V by 2 bases and J by 2 bases, and 14 bases separated the two germline ends. The CDR3 covers 16 residues. Germline V lookup: CDR1 LGHNA, CDR2 YNFKEQ. CDR3 nucleotides: TGTGCCAGCAGCCAACCGGGGACAAACCCCACAGATACGCAGTATTTT. Translated: CASSQPGTNPTDTQYF.

This clonotype was seen only once. The junction and the germline gene differ at one end; a read error may be behind it. The genes are TRBV2 and TRBJ1-1; D perhaps matches TRBD1 (6 bases). Germline CDR1 is SNHLY and CDR2 is FYNNEI. This CDR3 is built from 13 residues. DNA for the CDR3: TGTGCCAGCAGTACAGGGAGAGACACTGAAACTTTCTTT. Protein product: CASSTGRDTETFF.

V is TRBV4-3 and J is TRBJ1-4; D is unclear. Trimming stripped 1 base from V and 0 bases from J, with 9 bases between. The germline gives CDR1 LGHNA, CDR2 YSLEER. This CDR3 contains 16 residues. Here the CDR3 reads CASSQAPGATNEKLFF. DNA of the CDR3: TGCGCCAGCAGCCAAGCTCCTGGGGCAACTAATGAAAAACTGTTTTTT.

The rearrangement links TRBV7-2 to TRBJ2-3, with 7 positions matching TRBD1. This CDR3 region has 16 residues. Trimming took 0 bases from V and 0 from J; bases not matched to a gene: 3. Germline assignment: CDR1 SGHTA and CDR2 FQGNSA. The chain's CDR3 is CASSLAPGGSTDTQYF. In DNA, the CDR3 is TGTGCCAGCAGCTTAGCGCCAGGGGGAAGCACAGATACGCAGTATTTT.

The rearrangement joins TRBV5-1 to TRBJ2-7, with D perhaps given as TRBD1 or TRBD2 (5 bases each). Germline lookup yields CDR1 SGHRS and CDR2 YFSETQ. This CDR3 is built from 14 residues. Trimming took 3 bases from V and 3 from J, leaving 13 bases between them. CDR3 region: CASSWGKGNYEQYF. In DNA, the CDR3 is TGCGCCAGCAGCTGGGGGAAGGGCAACTACGAGCAGTACTTC.

This clonotype has just one count. The chain carries TRBV20-1 and TRBJ2-7; D might be TRBD1 (5 bases). CDR3 length equals 14 residues. V gave up 4 bases and J gave up 3 bases, with 16 bases separating them. From germline, CDR1 is DFQATT and CDR2 SNEGSKA (reference sequence). CDR3 loop: CSATKRTWGYEQYF. The CDR3 DNA is TGCAGTGCTACCAAAAGGACATGGGGCTACGAGCAGTACTTC.

The sample holds a few counts of this clonotype. The chain uses TRBV27 and TRBJ2-5; D perhaps matches TRBD1 (5 bases). V was clipped by 6 bases and J by 5 bases, with 19 bases between them. CDR1 and CDR2 from the germline V gene are MNHEY and SMNVEV (reference sequence). The length of the CDR3 is 15 residues. The CDR3 is CASSLGRRATETQYF. For the CDR3, the DNA is TGTGCCAGCAGCTTAGGGCGCAGGGCAACGGAGACCCAGTACTTC.

This clonotype has a handful of counts. The chain links TRBV7-2 to TRBJ1-1; D gene ambiguous. Germline CDR1 is SGHTA and CDR2 is FQGNSA. The CDR3 is 14 amino acids. Trimming took 2 bases from V and 6 from J, leaving 13 bases between them. The DNA for the CDR3 is TGTGCCAGCAGCTTATTCGAGAAGGGCTCTGAAGCTTTCTTT. It translates to CASSLFEKGSEAFF.

The chain combines TRBV9 with TRBJ1-2; D possibly corresponds to TRBD1 (5 bases). Germline V gives CDR1 SGDLS, CDR2 YYNGEE. V lost 1 base and J 8 bases, leaving 6 bases between the germline ends. This CDR3 region has 11 residues. CDR3: CASSVRGGYTF. Written as DNA, the CDR3 is TGTGCCAGCAGCGTAAGGGGAGGCTACACCTTC.

The V gene is TRBV10-3, the J gene TRBJ1-6, with D uncertain. The CDR3 has 15 residues. Deletions cut 4 bases from V and 0 bases from J, with 7 bases between. From germline, CDR1 is ENHRY and CDR2 SYGVKD. The CDR3 protein is CAISAGSSYNSPLHF. The CDR3 DNA is TGTGCCATCAGTGCGGGGAGCTCCTATAATTCACCCCTCCACTTT.

Comment on this clonotype: This may stem from a read error, because a much larger clone lies one nucleotide away. The chain recombines TRBV5-1 with TRBJ2-1; D call uncertain. The J call is in doubt because the DNA end fits TRBJ2-7 better. Germline lookup yields CDR1 SGHRS and CDR2 YFSETQ. The CDR3 has 16 amino acids. CDR3 region: CASSFDHRNSYNEQYF. The CDR3, as DNA: TGCGCCAGCAGCTTCGACCACCGTAACTCCTACAATGAGCAGTACTTC.

V and J are TRBV20-1 and TRBJ1-1; the D is unclear. V was clipped by 5 bases and J by 0 bases, with 7 bases between them. The V gene's germline CDR1 is DFQATT and CDR2 SNEGSKA (reference sequence). This CDR3 region has 12 residues. This CDR3 is CSAPTMNTEAFF. The CDR3 DNA follows: TGCAGTGCTCCCACAATGAACACTGAAGCTTTCTTT.

The chain links TRBV20-1 to TRBJ1-5, with 8 bases fitting TRBD1. The CDR3 loop spans 13 amino acids. Germline CDR1 reads DFQATT; CDR2 reads SNEGSKA (reference sequence). With 7 bases clipped from V and 4 bases from J, the junction kept 6 bases outside the gene matches. This chain's CDR3 is CSGNRGANQPQHF. CDR3 DNA: TGCAGTGGGAACAGGGGGGCGAATCAGCCCCAGCATTTT.

A remark on this clonotype: Mismatch with germline at one junction end may stem from a read error. The V gene is TRBV4-1, the J gene TRBJ2-3, with D unclear. This CDR3 contains 14 residues. The germline V gene encodes CDR1 MGHRA and CDR2 YSYEKL. The CDR3 DNA is TGCGCCAGCAACCAAGAAGTCGGCACAGATACGCAGTATTTT. Its protein is CASNQEVGTDTQYF.

This clonotype was observed at least ten times. This chain uses TRBV18 with TRBJ1-1, with D possibly being TRBD1 (5 bases). The CDR3 extends over 14 amino acids. Germline loops: CDR1 KGHSH, CDR2 LQKENI. Trimming removed 8 bases at V and 1 base at J, with 14 bases between. CDR3 region: CASSPLTGNTEAFF. DNA of the CDR3: TGTGCCAGCAGCCCCCTTACAGGGAACACTGAAGCTTTCTTT.

This clonotype has a count of ten or more. CDR3: CSVVSRRRGDGYTF. In DNA, the CDR3 is TGCAGCGTTGTGAGTCGACGGCGTGGGGATGGCTACACCTTC. The chain couples TRBV29-1 to TRBJ1-2; D call uncertain. CDR1 is SQVTM, CDR2 ANQGSEA, per germline. Trimming stripped 4 bases from V and 6 bases from J, with 18 bases between. The CDR3 covers 14 residues.

The V gene is TRBV10-3, the J gene TRBJ2-1; 11 bases line up with TRBD2. V dropped 6 bases and J dropped 4; count of bases not matched to a gene: 5. Germline loops: CDR1 ENHRY, CDR2 SYGVKD. CDR3 length: 15 residues. The chain's CDR3 is CAIRRSGGGYNEQFF. CDR3 in DNA: TGTGCCATCAGGCGTAGCGGGGGGGGGTACAATGAGCAGTTCTTC.